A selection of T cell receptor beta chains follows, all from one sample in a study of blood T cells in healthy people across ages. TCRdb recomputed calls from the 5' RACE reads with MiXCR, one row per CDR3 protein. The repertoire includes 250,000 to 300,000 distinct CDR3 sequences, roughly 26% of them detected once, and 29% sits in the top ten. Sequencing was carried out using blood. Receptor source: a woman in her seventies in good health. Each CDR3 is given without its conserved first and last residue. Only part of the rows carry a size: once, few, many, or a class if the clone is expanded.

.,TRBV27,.,ASSSYGLGRFSYEQY
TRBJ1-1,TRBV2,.,ASDREGREAF
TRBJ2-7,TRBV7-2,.,ASSATSGRPN
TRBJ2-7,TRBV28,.,AGSPWSLQTTYEQY
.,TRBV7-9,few,ASSDRDRAYEQY
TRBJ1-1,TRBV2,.,ASSGLEVTEAF
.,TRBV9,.,ASSVGLEQF
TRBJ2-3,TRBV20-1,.,SAPVRLGADTQY
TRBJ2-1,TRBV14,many,ASSHLEWGYNEQF
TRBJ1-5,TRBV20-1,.,SALDREKEQPQH
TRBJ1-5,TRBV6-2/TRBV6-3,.,ASSYPGQVGH
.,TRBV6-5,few,ASSSPGTSGSGEQF
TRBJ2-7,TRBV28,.,ASSPGEGWAYEQY
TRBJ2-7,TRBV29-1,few,SVLVRNEQY
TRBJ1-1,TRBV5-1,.,ASTQGASNTEAF
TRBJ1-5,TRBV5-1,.,ASSLGGGSHQPQH
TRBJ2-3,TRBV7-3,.,ASSWGLAGATDTQY
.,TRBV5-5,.,ASSPEGGSPYNEQF
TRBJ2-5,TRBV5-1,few,ASSLGGYQEAQY
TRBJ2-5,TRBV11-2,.,ASGNPAGAYGQY
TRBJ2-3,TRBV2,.,ASSDRTTSPDTQY
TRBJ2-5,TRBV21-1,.,ASDEGETQY
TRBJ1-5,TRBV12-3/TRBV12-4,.,ASSLALGGPFNQPQH
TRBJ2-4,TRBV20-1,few,SARSPRDAKNIQY
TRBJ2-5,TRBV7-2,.,ASSLARSSGQETQY
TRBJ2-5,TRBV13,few,ASSSGLAGGETQY
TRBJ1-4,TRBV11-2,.,ASSPDGPPNEKLF
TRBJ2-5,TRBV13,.,ASTPPGSRGTQY
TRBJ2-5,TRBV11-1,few,ASSPTRGRASETQY
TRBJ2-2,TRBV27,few,ASSSGLAGVGVNTGELF
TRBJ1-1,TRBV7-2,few,ASSPSGPLNTEAF
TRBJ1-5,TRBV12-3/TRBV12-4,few,ASSKGPNSNQPQH
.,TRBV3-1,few,ASSQEQGVPAGRQRNEQF
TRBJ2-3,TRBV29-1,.,SVAGGSKDTQY
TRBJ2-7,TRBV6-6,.,ASSYTGGGGAHEQY
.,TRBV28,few,ASSNGLAGESYEQY
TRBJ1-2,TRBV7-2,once,ASSLRGYGYT
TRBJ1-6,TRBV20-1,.,SATRPGQGYSPLH